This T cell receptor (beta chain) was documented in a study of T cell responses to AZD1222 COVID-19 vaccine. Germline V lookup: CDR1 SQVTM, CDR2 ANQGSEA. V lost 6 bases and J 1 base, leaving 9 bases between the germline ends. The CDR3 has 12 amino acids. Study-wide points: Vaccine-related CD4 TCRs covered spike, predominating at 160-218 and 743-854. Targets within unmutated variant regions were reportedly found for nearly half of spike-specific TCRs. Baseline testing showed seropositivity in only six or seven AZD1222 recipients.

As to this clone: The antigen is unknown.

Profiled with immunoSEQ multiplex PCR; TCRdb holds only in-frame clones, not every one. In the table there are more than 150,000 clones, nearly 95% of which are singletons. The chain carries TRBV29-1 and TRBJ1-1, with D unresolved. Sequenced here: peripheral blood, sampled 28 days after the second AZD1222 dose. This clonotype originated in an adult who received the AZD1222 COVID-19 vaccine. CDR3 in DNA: TGCAGCGTCCAAAGGGCGAACACTGAAGCTTTCTTT. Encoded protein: CSVQRANTEAFF.